These T cell receptor beta chains were read from a single sample in a study of cytomegalovirus exposure and HLA in healthy donors. Sequenced by immunoSEQ multiplex PCR; TCRdb stores in-frame clones only, minus some. Its table records approximately 130,000 clones. The sequenced material came from PBMCs. These receptors originate from a woman aged 60-75 years in good health and CMV-seronegative. Both conserved end residues are part of each CDR3. The D gene is left open where the match is weak.

>TRBJ1-1|-|TRBV9
TGTGCCAGCCGACCGCCCGGGGGGAGTGGCACTGAAGCTTTCTTT
CASRPPGGSGTEAFF
>TRBJ2-7|-|TRBV4-1
TGCGCCAGCAGCCAAGGTCTCCAGGGGTACGAGCAGTACTTC
CASSQGLQGYEQYF
>TRBJ2-1|TRBD2|TRBV11-3
TGTGCCAGCAGCTCCCGACTAGCGCACTCCTACAATGAGCAGTTCTTC
CASSSRLAHSYNEQFF
>TRBJ2-3|TRBD2|TRBV10-1
TGCGCCAGCAGCGACCCGACTAGCGGGGGCACAGATACGCAGTATTTT
CASSDPTSGGTDTQYF
>TRBJ2-3|-|TRBV2
TGTGCCAGCAGCGTCCAGGGGTATACAGATACGCAGTATTTT
CASSVQGYTDTQYF
>TRBJ2-7|-|TRBV7-3
TGTGCCAGCAGCTTAAGACAGATTTCCTACGAGCAGTACTTC
CASSLRQISYEQYF
>TRBJ2-5|-|TRBV2
TGTGCCAGCAGCTCTGAAACGGGGACAAGGCAGCACTTC
CASSSETGTRQHF
>TRBJ2-1|-|TRBV2
TGTGCCAGCAGCTTCGACAGCCACAATGAGCAGTTCTTC
CASSFDSHNEQFF
>TRBJ1-4|-|TRBV6-6
TGTGCGAGCGGGTTGAATGCGGCATTAGGCGAAAAACTGTTTTTT
CASGLNAALGEKLFF
>TRBJ2-2|TRBD2|TRBV5-4
TGTGCCAGCAGGGGGGGGTTGTCGAACACCGGGGAGCTGTTTTTT
CASRGGLSNTGELFF
>TRBJ1-3|-|TRBV5-1
TGCGCCAGCTCCTACCCTGGAAACACCATATATTTT
CASSYPGNTIYF
>TRBJ2-4|-|TRBV9
TGTGCCAGCAGCTTCCGGGACTCAGAAAACATTCAGTACTTC
CASSFRDSENIQYF
>TRBJ2-3|TRBD1|TRBV19
TGTGCCAGCCGGGACAGGGCTCTAAGCACAGATACGCAGTATTTT
CASRDRALSTDTQYF
>TRBJ2-7|TRBD1|TRBV6-1
TGTGCCAGCAGTGAAACCCCCGCCGGGACAGGGTTATACGAGCAGTACTTC
CASSETPAGTGLYEQYF
>TRBJ2-7|TRBD1|TRBV7-2
TGTGCCAGCAGCTTAACCGGGACAGGGACCTACGAGCAGTACTTC
CASSLTGTGTYEQYF
>TRBJ2-3|TRBD1|TRBV18
TGTGCCAGCTCAGGGACAGGGAGTGCAGATACGCAGTATTTT
CASSGTGSADTQYF